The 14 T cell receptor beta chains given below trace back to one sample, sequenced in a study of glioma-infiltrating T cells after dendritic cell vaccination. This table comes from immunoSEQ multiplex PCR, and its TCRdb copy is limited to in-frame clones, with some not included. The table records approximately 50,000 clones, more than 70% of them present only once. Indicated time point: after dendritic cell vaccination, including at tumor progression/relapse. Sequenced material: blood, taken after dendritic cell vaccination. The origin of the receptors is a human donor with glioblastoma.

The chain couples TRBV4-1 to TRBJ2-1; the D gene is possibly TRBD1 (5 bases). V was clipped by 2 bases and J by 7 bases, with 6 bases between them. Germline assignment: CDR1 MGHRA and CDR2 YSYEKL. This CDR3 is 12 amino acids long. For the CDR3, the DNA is TGCGCCAGCAGCCAACAGGGAAATGAGCAGTTCTTC. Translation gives CASSQQGNEQFF.

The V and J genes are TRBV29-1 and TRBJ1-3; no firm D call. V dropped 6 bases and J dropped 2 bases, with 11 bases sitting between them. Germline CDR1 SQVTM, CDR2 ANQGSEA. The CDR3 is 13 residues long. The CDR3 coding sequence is TGCAGCGTAAAATCGGGGACTGGAAACACCATATATTTT. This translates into CSVKSGTGNTIYF.

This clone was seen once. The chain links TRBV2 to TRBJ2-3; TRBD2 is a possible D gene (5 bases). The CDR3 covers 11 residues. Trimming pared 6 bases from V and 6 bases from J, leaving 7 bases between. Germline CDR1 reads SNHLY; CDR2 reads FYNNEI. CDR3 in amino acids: CASRLVDTQYF. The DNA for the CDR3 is TGTGCCAGCAGACTAGTGGATACGCAGTATTTT. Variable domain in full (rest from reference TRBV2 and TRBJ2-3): EPEVTQTPSHQVTQMGQEVILRCVPISNHLYFYWYRQILGQKVEFLVSFYNNEISEKSEIFDDQFSVERPDGSNFTLKIRSTKLEDSAMYFCASRLVDTQYFGPGTRLTVL.

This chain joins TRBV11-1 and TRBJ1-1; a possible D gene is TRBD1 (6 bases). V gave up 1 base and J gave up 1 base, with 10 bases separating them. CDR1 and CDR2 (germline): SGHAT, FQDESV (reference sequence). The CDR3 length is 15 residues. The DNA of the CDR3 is TGTGCCAGCAGCTTAGGGGCGGGGGCGAACACTGAAGCTTTCTTT. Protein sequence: CASSLGAGANTEAFF.

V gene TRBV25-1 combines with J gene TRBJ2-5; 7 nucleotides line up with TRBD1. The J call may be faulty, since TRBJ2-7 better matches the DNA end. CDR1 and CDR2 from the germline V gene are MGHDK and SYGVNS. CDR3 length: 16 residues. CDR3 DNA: TGTGCCAGCAGTGATCCTCGACAGGGAACTGCCTACGAGCAGTACTTC. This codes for CASSDPRQGTAYEQYF.

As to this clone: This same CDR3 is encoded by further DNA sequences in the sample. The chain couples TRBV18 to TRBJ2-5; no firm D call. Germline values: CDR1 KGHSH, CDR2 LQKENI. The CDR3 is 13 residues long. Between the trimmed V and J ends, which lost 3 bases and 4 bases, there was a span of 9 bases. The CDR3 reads CASSPPPGETQYF. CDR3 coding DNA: TGTGCCAGCTCACCCCCCCCGGGAGAGACCCAGTACTTC.

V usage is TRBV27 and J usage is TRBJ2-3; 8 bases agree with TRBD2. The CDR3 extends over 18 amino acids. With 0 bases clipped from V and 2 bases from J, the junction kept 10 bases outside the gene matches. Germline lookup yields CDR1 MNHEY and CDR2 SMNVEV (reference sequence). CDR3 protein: CASSLSSPGLGYTDTQYF. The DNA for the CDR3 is TGTGCCAGCAGTTTATCAAGTCCGGGACTAGGCTACACAGATACGCAGTATTTT.

The CDR3 region has the DNA TGTGCCAGCAGCGTAGGTCCAGGGGGCAATCAGCCCCAGCATTTT. Protein: CASSVGPGGNQPQHF. The chain joins TRBV9 to TRBJ1-5; D is perhaps TRBD1 (6 bases). CDR3 length: 15 amino acids. Germline-derived CDR1 and CDR2 are SGDLS and YYNGEE. Deletions cut 0 bases from V and 2 bases from J, with 9 bases between.

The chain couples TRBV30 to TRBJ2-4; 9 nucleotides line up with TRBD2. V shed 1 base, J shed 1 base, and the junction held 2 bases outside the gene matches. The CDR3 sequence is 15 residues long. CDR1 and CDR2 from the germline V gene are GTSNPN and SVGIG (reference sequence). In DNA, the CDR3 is TGTGCCTGGAGTGGTGCGGGAGGGGCCAAAAACATTCAGTACTTC. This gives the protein CAWSGAGGAKNIQYF. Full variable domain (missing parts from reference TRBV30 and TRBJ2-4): SQTIHQWPATLVQPVGSPLSLECTVEGTSNPNLYWYRQAAGRGLQLLFYSVGIGQISSEVPQNLSASRPQDRQFILSSKKLLLSDSGFYLCAWSGAGGAKNIQYFGAGTRLSVL.

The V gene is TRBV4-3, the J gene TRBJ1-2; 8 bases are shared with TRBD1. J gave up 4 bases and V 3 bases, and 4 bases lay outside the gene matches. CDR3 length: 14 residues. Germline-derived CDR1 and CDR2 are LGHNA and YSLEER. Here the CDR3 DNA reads TGCGCCAGCAGCCAGATAACAGGGGGCTATGGCTACACCTTC. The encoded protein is CASSQITGGYGYTF.

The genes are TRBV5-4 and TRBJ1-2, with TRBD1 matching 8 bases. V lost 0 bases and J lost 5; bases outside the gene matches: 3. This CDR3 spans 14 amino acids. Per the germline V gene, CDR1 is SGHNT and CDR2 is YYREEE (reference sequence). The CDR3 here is CASSLDRGEYGYTF. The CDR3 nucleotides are TGTGCCAGCAGCTTGGACAGGGGGGAGTATGGCTACACCTTC.

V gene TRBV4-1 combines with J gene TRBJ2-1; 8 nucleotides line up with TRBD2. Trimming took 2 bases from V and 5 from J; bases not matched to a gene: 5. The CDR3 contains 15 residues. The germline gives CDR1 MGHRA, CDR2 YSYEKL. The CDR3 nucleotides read TGCGCCAGCAGCCAACAAATAGCGGGGAACAATGAGCAGTTCTTC. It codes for CASSQQIAGNNEQFF.

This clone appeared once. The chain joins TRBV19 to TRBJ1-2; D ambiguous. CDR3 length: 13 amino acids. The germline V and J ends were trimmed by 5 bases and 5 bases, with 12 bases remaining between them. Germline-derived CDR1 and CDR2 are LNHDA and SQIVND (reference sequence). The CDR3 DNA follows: TGTGCCAGTAGTCCCTCGGCGACTTATGGCTACACCTTC. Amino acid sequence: CASSPSATYGYTF.

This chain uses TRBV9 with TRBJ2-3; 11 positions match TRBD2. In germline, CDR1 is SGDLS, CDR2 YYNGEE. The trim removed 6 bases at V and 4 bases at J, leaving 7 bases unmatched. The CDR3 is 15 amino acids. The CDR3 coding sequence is TGTGCCAGCACTGTTAGCGGGGGGGGTGCAGATACGCAGTATTTT. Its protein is CASTVSGGGADTQYF.